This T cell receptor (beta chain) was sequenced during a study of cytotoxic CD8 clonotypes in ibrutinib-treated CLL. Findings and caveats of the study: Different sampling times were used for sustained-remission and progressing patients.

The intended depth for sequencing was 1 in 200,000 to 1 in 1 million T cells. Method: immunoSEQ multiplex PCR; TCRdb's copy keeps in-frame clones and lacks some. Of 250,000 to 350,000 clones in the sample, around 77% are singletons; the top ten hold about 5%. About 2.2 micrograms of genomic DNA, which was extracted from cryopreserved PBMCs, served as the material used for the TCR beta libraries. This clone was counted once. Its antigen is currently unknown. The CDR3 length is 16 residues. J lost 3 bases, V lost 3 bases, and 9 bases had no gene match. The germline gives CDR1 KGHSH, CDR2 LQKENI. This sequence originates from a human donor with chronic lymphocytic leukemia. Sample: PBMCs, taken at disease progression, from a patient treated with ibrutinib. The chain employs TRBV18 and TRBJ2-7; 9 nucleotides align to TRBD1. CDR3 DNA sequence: TGTGCCAGCTCACCTACAGGGGGCATCGGGCTCTACGAGCAGTACTTC. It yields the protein CASSPTGGIGLYEQYF.